Listed here is a single TCR beta chain. Its binding antigen is unknown. It has no much larger one-base neighbor in the sample; base qualities were not kept. CDR3 length: 13 amino acids, cysteine to phenylalanine. Kept here is only the CDR3 DNA, which spans 39 bases and is read in frame from base 1. Via the germline V gene, CDR1 is SNHLY and CDR2 FYNNEI. Deletion took 10 bases off V and 5 bases off J, with a span of 15 bases between the germline ends. Any patient with an uncontrolled infection, another autoimmune disease, pregnancy or lactation was excluded. Diagnoses relied on clinical symptoms, serum thyroxine and TRAb, thyroid ultrasound and orbital computed tomography. Total RNA was extracted with Trizol reagent, and quality was checked on an Agilent 2100 Bioanalyzer. Amplification of TCR beta CDR3 regions was carried out from RNA transcripts. A first-round RT-PCR of the TCR CDR3 used the HTBI primer set with the Qiagen OneStep RT-PCR kit. The libraries were constructed in a second round of multiplex PCR and then size-selected and purified. Libraries were sequenced paired-end with 100 bp reads on an Illumina HiSeq2000. On the study's bioinformatics: SOAPnuke was used to process the raw data, removing reads that contained adapters or uncalled bases, had a mean Phred below 15, or lacked an exact match to the constant primer or identifier. High-quality paired reads were merged with COPE v1.2.5, and unique nucleotide sequences were defined as clonotypes. Clonotypes were aligned to IMGT TRBV, TRBD and TRBJ reference segments using MiTCR v1.1. Analysis was restricted to V-J combinations with a frequency above 0.0001, which covered 98% to 99.2% of repertoires. A TCS score was defined as the ratio between F50 (clonal expansion) and ExV (chaos), using BLOSUM62-based TCRdist between CDR3 peptides within each V-J. Welch's t-statistics and random forest reduced fewer than 600 V-J features to about 13, which were used in a naive Bayes classifier (R e1071). Thyroid-blood repertoire similarity was quantified with the Morisita-Horn index. TCRdb reworked the public reads: Q25 trimming with fastp, MiXCR clone assembly, productive beta chains retained. Identical CDR3 proteins give one entry, which carries the most common genes and DNA. These V and J calls are TCRdb output, not the study's own analysis. The sample table contains about 570,000 distinct CDR3 sequences; only one count was recorded for under 60% of them. In total, the top ten clones hold 15% to 20% of the sample.

This sample was taken from a study of T cells in Graves' hyperthyroidism and ophthalmopathy (dated by TCRdb to the late 2010s). The study in broad terms: A discovery cohort of fewer than 110 patients, 43 with Graves' ophthalmopathy and over 55 with stable Graves' hyperthyroidism, was used to find distinguishing TCR V-J signatures. According to the paper, TCR Vbeta CDR3 sequencing was carried out on 120 to 150 peripheral blood samples, which came from around 43 ophthalmopathy, roughly 75 hyperthyroidism and approximately 17 progressor patients. Once sampling was done, hyperthyroidism patients were given methimazole at a starting dose of 30 mg daily, whereas ophthalmopathy patients were given high-dose intravenous methylprednisolone. For training and testing, the 100 or so patients in the discovery cohort were randomly divided in a 7:3 ratio. Whether ophthalmopathy could be predicted prospectively was tested in an independent validation cohort made up of about 20 hyperthyroidism patients plus 17 patients who later progressed to ophthalmopathy. In roughly six Graves' hyperthyroidism patients, the study also compared T-cell repertoires from thyroid tissue with T-cell repertoires from blood.

Findings and caveats that apply to the study as a whole: Blood samples also contained most of the expanded thyroid clonotypes (frequency above 0.001), which suggests that blood repertoires may reflect thyroid immune responses. Sample size was not statistically predetermined, and blinding of investigators to group allocation was not performed. In cross-validation, a model built on a 13 V-J signature told ophthalmopathy apart from stable hyperthyroidism with approximately 90% sensitivity and about 81% specificity, and in testing the same model reached 80%/75%. In validation, the model predicted progression to ophthalmopathy with approximately 70% sensitivity and 72% to 85% specificity, a median of about six months before onset.

Recombination joined TRBV2 with TRBJ1-5, with the D gene not confidently named. The source material was peripheral blood or thyroid tissue (not recorded which). This clonotype originated in an adult woman with Graves' disease, either hyperthyroidism or ophthalmopathy (not recorded which). The CDR3 region: CATSWSPDQPQHF. DNA sequence: TGTGCCACCAGCTGGTCACCTGATCAGCCCCAGCATTTT.